The source of this T cell receptor (beta chain) is a study of vaccination and CD4 T cells after COVID-19. TCRdb re-called the PCR reads with MiXCR, one entry per CDR3 protein. The top ten clones hold approximately 1.1% of a sample with more than 12,000 distinct CDR3 sequences, 69% of them seen once. The TCR sequence derives from a human donor who had recovered from COVID-19. The sequencing used CD4+ T cells from blood, collected after SARS-CoV-2 vaccination.

CDR3 nucleotides: TGCAGCGTTGGATTGGGACCCCACTATGGCTACACCTTC. It is translated as CSVGLGPHYGYTF. The rearrangement uses TRBV29-1 and TRBJ1-2; D is possibly TRBD1 (5 bases). CDR1 SQVTM and CDR2 ANQGSEA come from the germline V gene. V was clipped by 4 bases and J by 3 bases, with 12 bases between them. The CDR3 totals 13 residues.